The entry below describes one T cell receptor (beta chain). Using genomic DNA as the template, TCR beta VDJ and CDR3 profiling was carried out. TCRdb reprocessed the reads with MiXCR, giving one entry per CDR3 protein. The table lists 250,000 to 350,000 distinct CDR3 sequences, around 60% of them singletons. These data originate in a study of CD8+CD57+ T cells in acquired aplastic anemia. Study-level information: Yields of DNA that came from sorted CD4+ and CD8+ cells averaged around 3 ug.

The sequence was collected from a human donor with severe aplastic anemia or a healthy control (not recorded which). The sample taken for sequencing was sorted CD4+, CD8+, or CD8+CD57+ T cells (not recorded which) from PBMCs.

CDR3 amino acids: CASSTGTFKQETQYF. The CDR3 DNA reads as TGTGCCAGCAGCACGGGGACTTTCAAGCAAGAGACCCAGTACTTC. The rearrangement links TRBV7-3 to TRBJ2-5; maybe TRBD2 (6 bases). Looked up from germline, CDR1 is SGHTA and CDR2 is FQGTGA. V dropped 5 bases and J dropped 2 bases, with 15 bases sitting between them. The CDR3 extends over 15 amino acids.